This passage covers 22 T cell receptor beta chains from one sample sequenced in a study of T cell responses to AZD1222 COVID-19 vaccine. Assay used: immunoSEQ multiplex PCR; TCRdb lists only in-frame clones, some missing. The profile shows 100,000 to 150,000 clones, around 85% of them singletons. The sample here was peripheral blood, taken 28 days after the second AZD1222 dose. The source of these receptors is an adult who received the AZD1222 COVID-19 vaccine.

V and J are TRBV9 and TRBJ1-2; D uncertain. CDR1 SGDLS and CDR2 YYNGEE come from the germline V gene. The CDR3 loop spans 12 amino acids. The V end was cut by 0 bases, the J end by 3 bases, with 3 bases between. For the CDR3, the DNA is TGTGCCAGCAGCGTAGACTACTATGGCTACACCTTC. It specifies CASSVDYYGYTF.

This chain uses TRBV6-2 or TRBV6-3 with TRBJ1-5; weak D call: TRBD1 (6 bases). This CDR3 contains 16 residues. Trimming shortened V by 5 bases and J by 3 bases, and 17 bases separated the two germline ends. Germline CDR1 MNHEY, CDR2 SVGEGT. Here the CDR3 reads CASSDLGGRSNQPQHF. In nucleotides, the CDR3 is TGTGCCAGCAGTGACCTGGGGGGCAGATCCAATCAGCCCCAGCATTTT.

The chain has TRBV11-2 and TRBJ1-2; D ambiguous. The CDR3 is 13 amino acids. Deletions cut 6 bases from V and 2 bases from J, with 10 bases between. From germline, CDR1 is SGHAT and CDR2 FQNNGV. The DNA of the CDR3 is TGTGCCAGCAGGGGCCAAGGGAACTATGGCTACACCTTC. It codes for CASRGQGNYGYTF.

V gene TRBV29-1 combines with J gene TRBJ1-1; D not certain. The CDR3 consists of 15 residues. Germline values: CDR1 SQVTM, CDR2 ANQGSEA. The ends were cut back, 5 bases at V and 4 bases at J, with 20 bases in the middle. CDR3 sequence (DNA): TGCAGCGTTACTCCCGACGGGATGGGGAGCACTGAAGCTTTCTTT. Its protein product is CSVTPDGMGSTEAFF.

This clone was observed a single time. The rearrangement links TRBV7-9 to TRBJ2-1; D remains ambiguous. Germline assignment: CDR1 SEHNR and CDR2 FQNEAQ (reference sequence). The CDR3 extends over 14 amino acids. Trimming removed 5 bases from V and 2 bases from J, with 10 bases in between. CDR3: CASSLSMAYNEQFF. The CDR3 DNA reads TGTGCCAGCAGCCTTTCAATGGCCTACAATGAGCAGTTCTTC. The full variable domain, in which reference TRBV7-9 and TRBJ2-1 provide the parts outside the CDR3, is DTGVSQNPRHKITKRGQNVTFRCDPISEHNRLYWYRQTLGQGPEFLTYFQNEAQLEKSRLLSDRFSAERPKGSFSTLEIQRTEQGDSAMYLCASSLSMAYNEQFFGPGTRLTVL.

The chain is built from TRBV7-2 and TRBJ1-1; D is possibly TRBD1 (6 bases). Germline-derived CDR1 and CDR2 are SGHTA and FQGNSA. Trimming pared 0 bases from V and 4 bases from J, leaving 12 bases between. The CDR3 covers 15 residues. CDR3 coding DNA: TGTGCCAGCAGCTTAGCGGTCGGCAGGGGCACTGAAGCTTTCTTT. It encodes CASSLAVGRGTEAFF.

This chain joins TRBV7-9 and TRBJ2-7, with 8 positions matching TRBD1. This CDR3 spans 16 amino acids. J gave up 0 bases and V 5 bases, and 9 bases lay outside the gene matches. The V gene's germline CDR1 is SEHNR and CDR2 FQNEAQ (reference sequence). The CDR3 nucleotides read TGTGCCAGCAGCGGCCAACCGGGACAGGACTCCTACGAGCAGTACTTC. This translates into CASSGQPGQDSYEQYF.

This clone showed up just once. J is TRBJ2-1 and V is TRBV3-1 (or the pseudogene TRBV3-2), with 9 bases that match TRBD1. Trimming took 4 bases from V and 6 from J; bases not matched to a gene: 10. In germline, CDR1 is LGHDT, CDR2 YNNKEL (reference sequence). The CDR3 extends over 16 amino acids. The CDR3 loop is CASSLAGTGYTNEQFF. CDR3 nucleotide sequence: TGTGCCAGCAGCCTTGCCGGGACAGGGTACACCAATGAGCAGTTCTTC.

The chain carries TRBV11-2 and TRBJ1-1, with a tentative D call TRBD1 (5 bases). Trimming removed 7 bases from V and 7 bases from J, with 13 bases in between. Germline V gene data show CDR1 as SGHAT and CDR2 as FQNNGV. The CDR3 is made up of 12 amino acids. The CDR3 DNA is TGTGCCAGCACCCGGGGCGGCGGTGAAGCTTTCTTT. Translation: CASTRGGGEAFF.

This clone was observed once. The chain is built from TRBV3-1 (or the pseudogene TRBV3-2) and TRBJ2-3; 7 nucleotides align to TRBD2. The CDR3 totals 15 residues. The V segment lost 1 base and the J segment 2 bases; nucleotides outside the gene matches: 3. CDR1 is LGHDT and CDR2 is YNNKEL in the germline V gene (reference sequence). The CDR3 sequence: CASSQGAGVTDTQYF. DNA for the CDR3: TGTGCCAGCAGCCAAGGGGCGGGGGTCACAGATACGCAGTATTTT.

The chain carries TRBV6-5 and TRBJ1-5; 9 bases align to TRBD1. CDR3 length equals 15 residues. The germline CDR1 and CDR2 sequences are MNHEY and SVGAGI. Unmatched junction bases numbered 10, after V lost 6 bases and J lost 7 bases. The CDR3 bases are TGTGCCAGCAGATCGACCGGGACAGGGAGACAGCCCCAGCATTTT. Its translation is CASRSTGTGRQPQHF.

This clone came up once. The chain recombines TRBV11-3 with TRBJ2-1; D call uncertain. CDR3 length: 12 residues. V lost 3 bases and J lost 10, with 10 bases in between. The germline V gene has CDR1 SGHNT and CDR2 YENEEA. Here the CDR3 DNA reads TGTGCCAGCAGCTTCCGCCCCGAGGAGCAGTTCTTC. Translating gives CASSFRPEEQFF.

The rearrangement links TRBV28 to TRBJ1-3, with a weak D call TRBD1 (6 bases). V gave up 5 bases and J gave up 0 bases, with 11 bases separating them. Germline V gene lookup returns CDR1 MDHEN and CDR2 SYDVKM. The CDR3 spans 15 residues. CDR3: CASSNRAYSGNTIYF. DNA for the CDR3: TGTGCCAGCAGTAACAGGGCATACTCTGGAAACACCATATATTTT. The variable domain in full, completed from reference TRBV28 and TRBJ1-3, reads DVKVTQSSRYLVKRTGEKVFLECVQDMDHENMFWYRQDPGLGLRLIYFSYDVKMKEKGDIPEGYSVSREKKERFSLILESASTNQTSMYLCASSNRAYSGNTIYFGEGSWLTVV.

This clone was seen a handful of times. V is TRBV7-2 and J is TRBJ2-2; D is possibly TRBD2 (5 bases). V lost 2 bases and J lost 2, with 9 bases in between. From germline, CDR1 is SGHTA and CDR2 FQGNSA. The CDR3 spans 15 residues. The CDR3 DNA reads TGTGCCAGCAGCTTAACGGGGTTCAACACCGGGGAGCTGTTTTTT. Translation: CASSLTGFNTGELFF.

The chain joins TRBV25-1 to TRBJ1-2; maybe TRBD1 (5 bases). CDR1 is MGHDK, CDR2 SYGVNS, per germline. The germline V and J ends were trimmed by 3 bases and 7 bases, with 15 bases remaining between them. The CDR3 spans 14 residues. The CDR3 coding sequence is TGTGCCAGCAGTGACTATGGGAAGGGGTCTGGCTACACCTTC. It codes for CASSDYGKGSGYTF.

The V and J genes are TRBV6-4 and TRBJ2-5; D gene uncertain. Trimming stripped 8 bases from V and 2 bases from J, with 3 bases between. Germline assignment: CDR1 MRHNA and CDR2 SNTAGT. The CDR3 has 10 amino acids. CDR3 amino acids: CASGQETQYF. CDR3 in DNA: TGTGCCAGCGGTCAAGAGACCCAGTACTTC.

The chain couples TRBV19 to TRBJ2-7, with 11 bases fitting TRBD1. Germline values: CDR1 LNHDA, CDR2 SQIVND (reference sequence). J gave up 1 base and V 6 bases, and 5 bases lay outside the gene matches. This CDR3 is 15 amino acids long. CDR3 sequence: CASSWGQGVSYEQYF. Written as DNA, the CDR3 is TGTGCCAGTAGCTGGGGACAGGGGGTTTCCTACGAGCAGTACTTC.

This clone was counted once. CDR3 coding DNA: TGTGCCACCAGTGCTCGAGACAGTCTTACGAGCAATCAGCCCCAGCATTTT. It yields the protein CATSARDSLTSNQPQHF. The chain combines TRBV24-1 with TRBJ1-5, with D perhaps matching TRBD1 (5 bases). The CDR3 spans 17 residues. Per germline, CDR1 KGHDR and CDR2 SFDVKD. Trimming took 5 bases from V and 1 from J, leaving 17 bases between them.

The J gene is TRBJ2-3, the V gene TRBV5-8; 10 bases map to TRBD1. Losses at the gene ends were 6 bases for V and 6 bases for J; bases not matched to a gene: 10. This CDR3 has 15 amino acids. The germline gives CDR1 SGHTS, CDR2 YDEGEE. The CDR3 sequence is CASTGRDRGPDTQYF. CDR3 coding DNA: TGTGCCAGCACGGGGCGGGACAGGGGTCCCGATACGCAGTATTTT. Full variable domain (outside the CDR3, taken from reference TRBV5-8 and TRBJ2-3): EAGVTQSPTHLIKTRGQQATLRCSPISGHTSVYWYQQALGLGLQFLLWYDEGEERNRGNFPPRFSGRQFPNYSSELNVNALELEDSALYLCASTGRDRGPDTQYFGPGTRLTVL.

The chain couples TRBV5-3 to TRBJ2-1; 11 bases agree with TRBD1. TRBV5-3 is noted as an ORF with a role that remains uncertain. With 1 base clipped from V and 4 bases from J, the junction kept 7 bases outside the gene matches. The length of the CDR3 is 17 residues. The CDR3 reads CARSLTDRGPAYNEQFF. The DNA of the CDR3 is TGTGCCAGAAGCTTGACGGACAGGGGGCCAGCATACAATGAGCAGTTCTTC.

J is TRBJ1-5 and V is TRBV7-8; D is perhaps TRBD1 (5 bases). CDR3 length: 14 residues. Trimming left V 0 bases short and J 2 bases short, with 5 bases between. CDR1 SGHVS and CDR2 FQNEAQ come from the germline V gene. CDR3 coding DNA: TGTGCCAGCAGCTTAGCAGGGGGCAATCAGCCCCAGCATTTT. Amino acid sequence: CASSLAGGNQPQHF.

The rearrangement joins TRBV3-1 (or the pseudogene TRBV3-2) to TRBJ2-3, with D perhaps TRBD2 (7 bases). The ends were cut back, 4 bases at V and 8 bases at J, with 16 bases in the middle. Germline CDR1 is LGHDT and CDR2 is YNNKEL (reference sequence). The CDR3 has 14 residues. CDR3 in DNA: TGTGCCAGCAGCCGGGGGGGCCTTGAGTCTACGCAGTATTTT. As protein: CASSRGGLESTQYF.